In this sample, the clone carrying this TCR beta chain turned up a few times. This record belongs to a study of T-cell reconstitution after alpha-beta-depleted transplantation in children. For TCRbeta, the library was prepared with unique molecular identifiers. Each CDR3 protein is one row after TCRdb ran MiXCR on the PCR reads. The repertoire has about 500,000 distinct CDR3 sequences, over 25% of them found once; the top ten carry roughly 2.5%. The CDR3 is made up of 16 amino acids. V was shortened by 0 bases and J by 0 bases, with 11 bases between the two germline ends. The germline V gene has CDR1 SGDLS and CDR2 YYNGEE.

This clonotype was sampled from a human donor who donated a stem cell graft to a child with aplastic anemia. The sample here was PBMCs from the stem cell graft donor, taken from the stem cell graft. This chain links TRBV9 with TRBJ2-3; no reliable D call. CDR3 DNA: TGTGCCAGCAGCGTAGCGACTGCCTCTAGCACAGATACGCAGTATTTT. It specifies CASSVATASSTDTQYF.